A selection of T cell receptor beta chains follows, all from one sample in a study of Ad26.COV2.S vaccination and SARS-CoV-2 variants. Only in-frame clones appear in the TCRdb table, and some are missing; sequencing was by immunoSEQ multiplex PCR. The table records about 480,000 clones, roughly nine tenths of them present only once. Specimen: peripheral blood, collected in a trial of Ad26.COV2.S vaccine versus placebo. Source of these receptors: a person between 18 and 65 years old who received the Ad26.COV2.S COVID-19 vaccine or a placebo. The CDR3 runs from the conserved cysteine through the conserved F or W. D genes are given only for firm matches. Size is omitted from some rows. Given values are once, few, many or a class for expanded clones.

>-|TRBJ1-2|-|TRBV27
CASSPWTSNYGYTF
TGTGCCAGCAGTCCCTGGACCTCTAACTATGGCTACACCTTC
>TRBD1|TRBJ1-2|-|TRBV30
CAWNPGGTGGKGYTF
TGTGCCTGGAACCCAGGGGGGACAGGGGGCAAAGGCTACACCTTC
>-|TRBJ2-1|-|TRBV6-2/TRBV6-3
CASSPRRVVYNEQFF
TGTGCCAGCAGCCCAAGACGGGTGGTCTACAATGAGCAGTTCTTC
>-|TRBJ1-1|-|TRBV28
CASSLGPLEAFF
TGTGCCAGCAGCCTGGGACCTCTTGAAGCTTTCTTT
>-|TRBJ2-2|-|TRBV4-3
CASSQDWLGGNTGELFF
TGCGCCAGCAGCCAAGATTGGTTGGGCGGGAACACCGGGGAGCTGTTTTTT
>-|TRBJ2-7|-|TRBV7-2
CASSLGYSTSYEQYF
TGTGCCAGCAGCTTAGGTTATTCAACGTCCTACGAGCAGTACTTC
>-|TRBJ2-1|-|TRBV9
CASSVASTSTNEQFF
TGTGCCAGCAGCGTAGCTTCAACTAGCACCAATGAGCAGTTCTTC
>-|TRBJ2-3|-|TRBV13
CASSTSGNTQYF
TGTGCCAGCAGCACCTCCGGAAATACGCAGTATTTT
>-|TRBJ1-3|-|TRBV6-1
CASSEALGLSGNTIYF
TGTGCCAGCAGTGAAGCCCTGGGGCTCTCTGGAAACACCATATATTTT
>TRBD1|TRBJ1-1|-|TRBV4-3
CASSQTGANTEAFF
TGCGCCAGCAGTCAGACAGGGGCGAACACTGAAGCTTTCTTT
>TRBD1|TRBJ2-7|-|TRBV9
CASSVMGQTTSDEQYF
TGTGCCAGCAGCGTAATGGGACAGACAACCTCAGACGAGCAGTACTTC
>-|TRBJ1-1|-|TRBV9
CASSTVGDTEAFF
TGTGCCAGCAGCACCGTCGGGGACACTGAAGCTTTCTTT
>TRBD1|TRBJ1-5|-|TRBV19
CASNLDRGRGQPQHF
TGTGCCAGTAACCTCGACAGGGGGCGAGGTCAGCCCCAGCATTTT
>TRBD1|TRBJ2-5|-|TRBV19
CASSGPTGVPTQYF
TGTGCCAGTAGTGGCCCGACAGGGGTGCCGACCCAGTACTTC
>-|TRBJ1-1|few|TRBV29-1
CSAGGGNTEAFF
TGCAGTGCGGGGGGTGGGAACACTGAAGCTTTCTTT
>-|TRBJ1-1|-|TRBV30
CAWSVIVTTEAFF
TGTGCCTGGAGCGTCATAGTGACCACTGAAGCTTTCTTT
>TRBD1|TRBJ2-3|-|TRBV7-2
CASSPQGADTDTQYF
TGTGCCAGCAGCCCACAGGGGGCGGACACAGATACGCAGTATTTT
>-|TRBJ1-1|once|TRBV19
CASALGRGTEAFF
TGTGCCAGTGCACTCGGGAGGGGCACTGAAGCTTTCTTT
>-|TRBJ1-1|-|TRBV10-3
CATRELNTEAFF
TGTGCCACCAGAGAGTTGAACACTGAAGCTTTCTTT
>TRBD1|TRBJ1-5|-|TRBV7-2
CASSLGQGSQHF
TGTGCCAGCAGCTTGGGACAGGGTTCCCAGCATTTT
>-|TRBJ2-7|-|TRBV11-2
CASSLVRSPPPQFYEQYF
TGTGCCAGCAGCTTAGTCCGGAGTCCCCCGCCCCAATTCTACGAGCAGTACTTC
>TRBD1|TRBJ1-1|-|TRBV5-8
CASSSRGDTEAFF
TGTGCCAGCAGCTCCAGGGGGGACACTGAAGCTTTCTTT
>-|TRBJ2-7|-|TRBV19
CASSMGPPGEQYF
TGTGCCAGTAGTATGGGACCGCCTGGCGAGCAGTACTTC